Reported below is one T cell receptor (beta chain). The sample belongs to a study of blood T cell repertoires in COVID-19. Study details: PBMCs, B-cell-depleted T cells, or T cells were the source of the cDNA or gDNA that made up the material.

This table comes from immunoSEQ multiplex PCR, and its TCRdb copy is limited to in-frame clones, with some not included. Of fewer than 200,000 clones listed, approximately 90% are singletons. The CDR3 spans 16 residues. Trimming took 3 bases from V and 0 from J, leaving 12 bases between them. Germline V lookup: CDR1 PRHDT, CDR2 FYEKMQ (reference sequence). This chain connects TRBV13 to TRBJ2-1, with a possible D match to TRBD2 (5 bases). Sequenced sample: peripheral blood. This receptor was obtained from a man aged 18 to 29 with COVID-19, enrolled during active disease. The CDR3, as DNA: TGTGCCAGCAGCTTGGTTGGGCTAGCCTCCTACAATGAGCAGTTCTTC. Protein sequence: CASSLVGLASYNEQFF.